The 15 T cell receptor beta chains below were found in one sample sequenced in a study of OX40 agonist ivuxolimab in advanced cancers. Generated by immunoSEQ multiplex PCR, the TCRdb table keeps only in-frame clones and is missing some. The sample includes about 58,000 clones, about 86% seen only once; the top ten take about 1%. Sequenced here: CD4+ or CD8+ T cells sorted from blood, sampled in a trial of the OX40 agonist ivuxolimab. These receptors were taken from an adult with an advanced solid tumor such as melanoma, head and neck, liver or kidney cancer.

CDR3 residues: CASSLVGEKLFF. The DNA of the CDR3 is TGTGCCAGCAGCTTAGTGGGTGAAAAACTGTTTTTT. The rearrangement uses TRBV7-2 and TRBJ1-4; D not certain. The germline V and J ends were trimmed by 1 base and 7 bases, with 4 bases remaining between them. CDR3 length: 12 amino acids. Germline-derived CDR1 and CDR2 are SGHTA and FQGNSA.

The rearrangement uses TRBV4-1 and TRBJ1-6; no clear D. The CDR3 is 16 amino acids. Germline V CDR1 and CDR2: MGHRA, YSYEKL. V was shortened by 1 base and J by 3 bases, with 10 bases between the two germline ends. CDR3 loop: CASSQGSSGYNSPLHF. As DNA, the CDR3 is TGCGCCAGCAGCCAAGGGTCGTCGGGCTATAATTCACCCCTCCACTTT.

In nucleotides, the CDR3 is TGCGCCAGCAGCCAAGGGGGGGGTGCGGACACTCCTAGCAATCAGCCCCAGCATTTT. Translation: CASSQGGGADTPSNQPQHF. This rearrangement joins TRBV4-1 to TRBJ1-5; D is perhaps TRBD1 (5 bases). From germline, CDR1 is MGHRA and CDR2 YSYEKL. The CDR3 is 19 residues long. Trimming took off 1 base at V and 0 bases at J, with 19 bases between the two ends.

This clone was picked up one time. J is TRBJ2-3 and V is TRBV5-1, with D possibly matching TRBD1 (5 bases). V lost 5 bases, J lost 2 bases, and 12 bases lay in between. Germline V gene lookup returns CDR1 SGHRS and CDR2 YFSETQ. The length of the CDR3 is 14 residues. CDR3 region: CASREGQLTDTQYF. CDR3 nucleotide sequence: TGCGCCAGCAGGGAAGGACAACTCACAGATACGCAGTATTTT.

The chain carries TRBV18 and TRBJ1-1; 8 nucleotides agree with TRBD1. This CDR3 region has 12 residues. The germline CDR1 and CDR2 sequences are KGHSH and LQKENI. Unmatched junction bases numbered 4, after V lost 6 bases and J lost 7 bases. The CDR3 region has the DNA TGTGCCAGCTCGACCGGACAGGGTGAAGCTTTCTTT. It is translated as CASSTGQGEAFF.

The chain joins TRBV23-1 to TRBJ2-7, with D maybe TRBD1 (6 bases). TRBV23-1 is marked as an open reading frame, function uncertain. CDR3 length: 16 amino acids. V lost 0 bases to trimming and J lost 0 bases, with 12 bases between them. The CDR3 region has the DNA TGCGCCAGCAGTCAATCTACAGGGAAAGACTCCTACGAGCAGTACTTC. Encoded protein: CASSQSTGKDSYEQYF.

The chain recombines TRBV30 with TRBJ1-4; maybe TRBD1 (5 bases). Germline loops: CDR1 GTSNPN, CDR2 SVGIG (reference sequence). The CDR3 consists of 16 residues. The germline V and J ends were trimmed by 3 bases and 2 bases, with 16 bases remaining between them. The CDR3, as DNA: TGTGCCTGGAGGAGAAAGACGGACACGACTAATGAAAAACTGTTTTTT. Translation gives CAWRRKTDTTNEKLFF.

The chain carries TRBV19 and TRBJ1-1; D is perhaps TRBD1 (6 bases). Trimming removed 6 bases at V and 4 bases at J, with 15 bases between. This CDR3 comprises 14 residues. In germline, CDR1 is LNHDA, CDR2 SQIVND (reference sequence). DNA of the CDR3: TGTGCCAGTAGGTACGACAGGCATACCACTGAAGCTTTCTTT. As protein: CASRYDRHTTEAFF.

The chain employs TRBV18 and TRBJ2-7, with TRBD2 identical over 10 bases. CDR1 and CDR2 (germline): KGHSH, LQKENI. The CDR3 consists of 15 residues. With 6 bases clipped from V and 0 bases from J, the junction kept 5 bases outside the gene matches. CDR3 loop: CASSSGTSDSYEQYF. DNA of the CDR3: TGTGCCAGCTCGTCCGGGACTAGCGACTCCTACGAGCAGTACTTC.

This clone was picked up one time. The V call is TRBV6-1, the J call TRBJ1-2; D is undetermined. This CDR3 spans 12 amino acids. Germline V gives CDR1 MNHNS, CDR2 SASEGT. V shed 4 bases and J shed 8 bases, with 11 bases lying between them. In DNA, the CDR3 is TGTGCCAGCAGTGTTAGGGATGTCGGCTACACCTTC. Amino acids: CASSVRDVGYTF.

CDR3 sequence: CASSLGYGTGGFNQPQHF. CDR3 DNA sequence: TGTGCCAGCAGCTTGGGATACGGGACAGGGGGCTTCAATCAGCCCCAGCATTTT. The chain is built from TRBV5-8 and TRBJ1-5; 12 bases match TRBD1. CDR3 length: 18 amino acids. The ends lost 0 bases at V and 3 bases at J; junction bases unmatched: 7. Germline-derived CDR1 and CDR2 are SGHTS and YDEGEE. The variable domain in full, completed from reference TRBV5-8 and TRBJ1-5, reads EAGVTQSPTHLIKTRGQQATLRCSPISGHTSVYWYQQALGLGLQFLLWYDEGEERNRGNFPPRFSGRQFPNYSSELNVNALELEDSALYLCASSLGYGTGGFNQPQHFGDGTRLSIL.

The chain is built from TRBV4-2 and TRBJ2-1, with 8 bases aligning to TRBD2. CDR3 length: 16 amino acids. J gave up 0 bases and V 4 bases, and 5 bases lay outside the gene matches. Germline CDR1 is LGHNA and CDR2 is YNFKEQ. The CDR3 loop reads CASSRSGESSYNEQFF. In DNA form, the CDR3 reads TGTGCCAGCAGCCGTAGCGGGGAGAGCTCCTACAATGAGCAGTTCTTC.

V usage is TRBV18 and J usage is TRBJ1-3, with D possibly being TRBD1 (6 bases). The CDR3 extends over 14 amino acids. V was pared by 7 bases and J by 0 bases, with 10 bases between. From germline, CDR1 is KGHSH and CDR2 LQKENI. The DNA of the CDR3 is TGTGCCAGCTTCCGGGGGCACTCTGGAAACACCATATATTTT. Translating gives CASFRGHSGNTIYF.

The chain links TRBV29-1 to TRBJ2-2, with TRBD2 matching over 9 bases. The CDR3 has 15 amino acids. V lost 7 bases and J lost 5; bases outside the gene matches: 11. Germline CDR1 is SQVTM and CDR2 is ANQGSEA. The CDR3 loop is CSAKAGGQRTGELFF. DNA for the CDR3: TGCAGCGCCAAGGCGGGGGGGCAAAGGACCGGGGAGCTGTTTTTT.

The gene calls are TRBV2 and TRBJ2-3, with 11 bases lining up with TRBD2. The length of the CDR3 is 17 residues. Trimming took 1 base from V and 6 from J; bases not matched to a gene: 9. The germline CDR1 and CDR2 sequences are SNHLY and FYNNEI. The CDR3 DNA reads TGTGCCAGCAGTGAAGGGATAGCGGGGGGGCTGAGGGATACGCAGTATTTT. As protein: CASSEGIAGGLRDTQYF.